This T cell receptor (beta chain) came from a study of glioma-infiltrating T cells after dendritic cell vaccination. Time point: after dendritic cell vaccination, including at tumor progression/relapse. With respect to this clone: Its specificity is unknown.

Whole-study findings and limits: Few patients contributed both blood and tumor specimens.

V shed 0 bases and J shed 8 bases, with 11 bases lying between them. This CDR3 has 14 residues. CDR1 LNHDA and CDR2 SQIVND come from the germline V gene (reference sequence). Assay: immunoSEQ multiplex PCR; the TCRdb copy retains only in-frame clones and omits some. The table includes tens of thousands of clones, approximately 80% detected once. The specimen was blood, collected after dendritic cell vaccination. The TCR originated in a human donor with glioblastoma. The chain carries TRBV19 and TRBJ2-1; weak D call: TRBD1 (6 bases). The CDR3 DNA reads as TGTGCCAGTAGTATAGAAACAGGGTATGATGAGCAGTTCTTC. It yields the protein CASSIETGYDEQFF.